A selection of T cell receptor beta chains follows, all from one sample in a study of blood T cell repertoires in COVID-19. Clones were read by immunoSEQ multiplex PCR, and TCRdb kept only the in-frame ones, dropping some. This sample has about 99,000 clones, with approximately 91% found just once. Specimen: peripheral blood. The source is a human donor in a cohort sampled during active COVID-19. Both conserved end residues are part of each CDR3. D genes are given only for firm matches. Rows may omit the clone size; those that give it use once, few, many or a size class.

CDR3nt	CDR3aa	v_gene	d_gene	abundance	j_gene
TGTGCCAGCTCACCACCGGGACTAGCGGGGGTCTTAGAGCAGTACTTC	CASSPPGLAGVLEQYF	TRBV18	TRBD2	NA	TRBJ2-7
TGTGCCAGCAGCCCTCCCTCAGCGGGAGCGGTAAAGACCCAGTACTTC	CASSPPSAGAVKTQYF	TRBV3-1/TRBV3-2	TRBD2	NA	TRBJ2-5
TGTGCCAGCAGTTCAGACAGGGACCAACAGCCCCAGCATTTT	CASSSDRDQQPQHF	TRBV6-2/TRBV6-3	TRBD1	NA	TRBJ1-5
TGCGCCAGCAGCCAAGACGGGTATGAGCAGTTCTTC	CASSQDGYEQFF	TRBV4-1	NA	once	TRBJ2-1
TGCGCCAGCAGCTTAGCGGGCCCTGTCTCTGGGGCCAACGTCCTGACTTTC	CASSLAGPVSGANVLTF	TRBV5-1	NA	NA	TRBJ2-6
TGTGCCAGTAGTAAGCTAACTGAAGCTTTCTTT	CASSKLTEAFF	TRBV19	NA	NA	TRBJ1-1
TGTGCCAGCAGCTTAGCGGGGAGGAGCACAGATACGCAGTATTTT	CASSLAGRSTDTQYF	TRBV7-2	NA	few	TRBJ2-3
TGTGCCAGCAGCTTGGGTCAAGAGAAGGGCTACACCTTC	CASSLGQEKGYTF	TRBV5-6	NA	NA	TRBJ1-2
TGCGCCAGCAGCTTGGCACGGGTTACAACCGGGGAGCTGTTTTTT	CASSLARVTTGELFF	TRBV5-1	NA	NA	TRBJ2-2
TGTGCCAGCAGTGGGACAGGGGGCACTGAAGCTTTCTTT	CASSGTGGTEAFF	TRBV2	TRBD1	NA	TRBJ1-1
TGTGCCAGCAGCCCTGGAGGTAGTGGGTTAAGAGAAAAACTGTTTTTT	CASSPGGSGLREKLFF	TRBV5-4	NA	NA	TRBJ1-4
TGCAGTGGAGGGACTAGCGGGACGCAGTTCTTC	CSGGTSGTQFF	TRBV20-1	TRBD2	NA	TRBJ2-1